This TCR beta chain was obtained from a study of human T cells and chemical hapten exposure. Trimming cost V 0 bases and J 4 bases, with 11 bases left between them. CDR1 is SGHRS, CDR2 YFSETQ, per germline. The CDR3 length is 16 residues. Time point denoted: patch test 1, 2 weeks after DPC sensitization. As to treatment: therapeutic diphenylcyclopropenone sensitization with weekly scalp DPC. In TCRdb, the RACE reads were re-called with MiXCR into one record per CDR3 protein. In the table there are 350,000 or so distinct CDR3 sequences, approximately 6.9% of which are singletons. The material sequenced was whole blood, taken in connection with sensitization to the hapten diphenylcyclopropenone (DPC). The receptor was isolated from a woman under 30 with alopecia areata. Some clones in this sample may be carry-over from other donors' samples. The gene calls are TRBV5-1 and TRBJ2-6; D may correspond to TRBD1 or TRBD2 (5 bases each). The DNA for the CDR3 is TGCGCCAGCAGCTTGGCACTGGGGACCGGGGCCAACGTCCTGACTTTC. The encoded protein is CASSLALGTGANVLTF.